Included here is one T cell receptor (beta chain) sequence, with context. Antigen unknown. Libraries were prepared by immunoSEQ multiplex PCR; TCRdb keeps only in-frame clonotypes and omits some of them. This sample has around 85,000 clones, with less than 95% found just once. Baseline, cycle 4 day 1, and cycle 7 day 1 were the blood sampling points. The CDR3 is 13 amino acids. The V end was cut by 3 bases, the J end by 4 bases, with 9 bases between. Germline V gene data show CDR1 as MDHEN and CDR2 as SYDVKM. These data are taken from a study of OX40 agonist ivuxolimab in advanced cancers. Study-wide results and limits: The 0.1-3.0 mg/kg partial responders had among the lowest clonal expansion. Low normalized clonal expansion also occurred in some nonresponding patients. Relative to CD4+ cells, CD8+ T cells on average had more expanded clones.

This sequence was found in an adult with an advanced solid tumor such as melanoma, head and neck, liver or kidney cancer. The V call is TRBV28, the J call TRBJ1-2; D uncertain. The specimen comprised CD4+ or CD8+ T cells sorted from blood, sampled in a trial of the OX40 agonist ivuxolimab. CDR3 DNA sequence: TGTGCCAGCAGTTTCCCAGGAGGCTATGGCTACACCTTC. It is translated as CASSFPGGYGYTF.